Presented here are 3 T cell receptor beta chains from one specimen sequenced in a study of cytomegalovirus exposure and HLA in healthy donors. The repertoire was sequenced with immunoSEQ multiplex PCR; TCRdb's copy has only in-frame clones and lacks some. The sample has more than 80,000 clones, roughly 96% seen once; the top ten hold approximately 1.3%. The sequenced sample consisted of PBMCs. These TCRs come from a woman between 18 and 30 years old in good health and CMV-seronegative.

The chain employs TRBV10-1 and TRBJ2-2, with TRBD1 as a possible D gene (6 bases). V lost 6 bases and J lost 4, with 12 bases in between. The CDR3 is 14 amino acids. Germline CDR1 is WNHNN and CDR2 is SYGVQD (reference sequence). DNA for the CDR3: TGCGCCAGCAGCAACAGGGCAGGCACCGGGGAGCTGTTTTTT. It codes for CASSNRAGTGELFF.

The V call is TRBV23-1, the J call TRBJ2-2; tentatively, D is TRBD1 (5 bases). TRBV23-1 is given ORF status, its function remaining uncertain. There are 15 residues in the CDR3. V was pared by 0 bases and J by 3 bases, with 8 bases between. DNA of the CDR3: TGCGCCAGCAGTCAATCGACAGCGCACACCGGGGAGCTGTTTTTT. This codes for CASSQSTAHTGELFF.

This chain links TRBV5-1 with TRBJ1-2; the match to TRBD1 covers 7 bases. CDR1 and CDR2 from the germline V gene are SGHRS and YFSETQ. V was clipped by 4 bases and J by 4 bases; unmatched bases: 7. The CDR3 has 14 amino acids. The CDR3 DNA reads as TGCGCCAGCAGCACAACAGGGGAGGTCTATGGCTACACCTTC. It translates to CASSTTGEVYGYTF.